This T cell receptor (beta chain) was recorded in a study of CXCR3-negative and CXCR3-positive naive CD8 T cells. Broader study findings: Whereas memory cells differed, naive CXCR3-negative and CXCR3-positive cells shared similar TRBV-TRBJ usage.

About this clonotype itself: The antigen remains unidentified.

The libraries of TRB cDNA were constructed through 5' RACE using UMI labels. TCRdb derives one entry per CDR3 protein from the 5' RACE reads, leaving out DNA. The sample has approximately 9,100 distinct CDR3 sequences. Triplicate sorts, around 300,000 cells apiece, were made for each CD8+ T cell subset. Germline assignment: CDR1 SGHTA and CDR2 FQGNSA. There are 15 residues in the CDR3. The sample was naive CXCR3- CD8+ T cells from blood. Indicated subset: CD45RO-CCR7+CD27+CD95- naive CD8+ T cells lacking CXCR3 (TNR3-). The receptor was isolated from a human donor in good health. Some clones in this sample may be carry-over from other donors' samples. The rearrangement joins TRBV7-2 to TRBJ2-2; no DNA is available, so the TRBD1 call from TCRdb remains unchecked. The CDR3 sequence is CASSLFGDNTGELFF.